This note documents a single TCR beta chain sequence. Antigen unknown. TCRdb's table, derived via immunoSEQ multiplex PCR, lists solely in-frame clones and lacks some. The table includes around 1.1 million clones, roughly 80% detected once. The record originates from a study of shared clonotypes between healthy human individuals. For the study at large: There were three CD4 naive, three CD4 memory, two CD8 naive and one CD8 memory plates per donor. Broader study findings: Sorted-subset sequencing was shown by rarefaction to be incomplete despite large depth. Unshared clonotypes carried lower generation probabilities than those common to all four donors.

Donors, without exception, were Caucasian adults residing in Nashville, Tennessee. Germline V gene lookup returns CDR1 SNHLY and CDR2 FYNNEI. This CDR3 has 16 amino acids. Between the trimmed V and J ends, which lost 2 bases and 0 bases, there was a span of 13 bases. The receptor comes from a man aged 18 to 29 in good health. Some clones in this sample may be carry-over from other donors' samples. The chain is built from TRBV2 and TRBJ1-1; maybe TRBD1 (6 bases). Sequenced material: memory CD4+ T cells from PBMCs. Subset reported: CD45RA-negative fraction. CDR3 region: CASSESAGAMNTEAFF. CDR3 sequence (DNA): TGTGCCAGCAGTGAAAGTGCAGGGGCCATGAACACTGAAGCTTTCTTT.